A single sample gave rise to the 30 T cell receptor beta chains below, sequenced in a study of beta chain features in type 1 diabetes. General study results and limits: In every one of the four CD4+ subsets, TCRB CDR3s were moderately but significantly shorter in Type 1 diabetes patients.

No antigen is known for these receptors. All of the isolated RNA was reverse transcribed, so expressed TCRB transcripts were sequenced. Assay: immunoSEQ multiplex PCR; the TCRdb copy retains only in-frame clones and omits some. The data show around 140,000 clones, approximately 13% seen once. Material for sequencing was central memory CD4+ T cells from blood. The receptors were sampled from a man between 18 and 29 years old with type 1 diabetes.

The rearrangement links TRBV7-9 to TRBJ2-7; 7 nucleotides align to TRBD1. The V gene end was trimmed by 2 bases and the J gene end by 0 bases; junction bases not matched to a gene: 4. CDR3 length equals 15 residues. Germline-derived CDR1 and CDR2 are SEHNR and FQNEAQ (reference sequence). Here the CDR3 DNA reads TGTGCCAGCAGCTTAAGGGCAGGGGGCTCCTACGAGCAGTACTTC. This gives the protein CASSLRAGGSYEQYF.

This rearrangement joins TRBV14 to TRBJ1-5, with D possibly matching TRBD1 (6 bases). Looked up from germline, CDR1 is SGHDN and CDR2 is FVKESK. The CDR3 is made up of 16 amino acids. V gave up 4 bases and J gave up 3 bases, with 16 bases separating them. The CDR3 loop reads CASSRRTTGANQPQHF. Here the CDR3 DNA reads TGTGCCAGCAGCCGACGGACGACAGGAGCCAATCAGCCCCAGCATTTT.

This sequence joins TRBV5-6 and TRBJ2-5, with 8 nucleotides matching TRBD1. Germline V gene lookup returns CDR1 SGHDT and CDR2 YYEEEE. The length of the CDR3 is 13 residues. Trimming at V came to 4 bases and at J to 5 bases, leaving 4 bases not matched to a gene. CDR3 in DNA: TGTGCCAGCAGCAAGGACAGGGAGGAGACCCAGTACTTC. This sequence encodes CASSKDREETQYF.

V usage is TRBV7-2 and J usage is TRBJ2-5; 7 nucleotides match TRBD1. CDR3 length equals 14 residues. CDR1 and CDR2 (germline): SGHTA, FQGNSA. J was trimmed by 4 bases and V by 5 bases; bases with no gene match: 7. This CDR3 reads CASSPTGEGETQYF. CDR3 in DNA: TGTGCCAGCAGCCCAACAGGGGAAGGAGAGACCCAGTACTTC.

V is TRBV11-2 and J is TRBJ2-1; 10 bases align to TRBD2. CDR3 length: 13 amino acids. Germline CDR1 and CDR2: SGHAT and FQNNGV. CDR3 DNA sequence: TGTGCTTCCCGGCTAGCGGGGGCAAATGAGCAGTTCTTC. Amino acid sequence: CASRLAGANEQFF. The whole variable domain, filled in from reference TRBV11-2 and TRBJ2-1, reads EAGVAQSPRYKIIEKRQSVAFWCNPISGHATLYWYQQILGQGPKLLIQFQNNGVVDDSQLPKDRFSAERLKGVDSTLKIQPAKLEDSAVYLCASRLAGANEQFFGPGTRLTVL.

This clone was observed a handful of times. The CDR3 reads CASSLTYMGDTQYF. The CDR3 region has the DNA TGTGCCAGCAGCTTAACCTACATGGGGGATACGCAGTATTTT. The V call is TRBV5-4, the J call TRBJ2-3; D gene ambiguous. V lost 2 bases to trimming and J lost 6 bases, with 13 bases between them. The CDR3 consists of 14 residues. CDR1 and CDR2 (germline): SGHNT, YYREEE (reference sequence).

The chain recombines TRBV30 with TRBJ1-4; weak D call: TRBD1 (6 bases). Germline CDR1 and CDR2: GTSNPN and SVGIG (reference sequence). This CDR3 contains 16 residues. Trimming left V 5 bases short and J 5 bases short, with 21 bases between. CDR3 in DNA: TGTGCCTGGGGATCTTCTACCGGGACACGGAATGAAAAACTGTTTTTT. Amino acids: CAWGSSTGTRNEKLFF. Complete variable domain (other parts from reference TRBV30 and TRBJ1-4): SQTIHQWPATLVQPVGSPLSLECTVEGTSNPNLYWYRQAAGRGLQLLFYSVGIGQISSEVPQNLSASRPQDRQFILSSKKLLLSDSGFYLCAWGSSTGTRNEKLFFGSGTQLSVL.

The table lists this clone with a few counts. The V and J genes are TRBV14 and TRBJ2-3; tentative D call: TRBD2 (6 bases). The CDR3 extends over 16 amino acids. Germline-derived CDR1 and CDR2 are SGHDN and FVKESK. V was trimmed by 0 bases and J by 9 bases, leaving 19 bases between them. This CDR3 is CASSQDQGTSIFTQYF. The CDR3 DNA reads TGTGCCAGCAGCCAAGATCAAGGGACTTCTATTTTCACGCAGTATTTT. The full variable domain, its missing parts supplied by reference TRBV14 and TRBJ2-3, is EAGVTQFPSHSVIEKGQTVTLRCDPISGHDNLYWYRRVMGKEIKFLLHFVKESKQDESGMPNNRFLAERTGGTYSTLKVQPAELEDSGVYFCASSQDQGTSIFTQYFGPGTRLTVL.

The chain joins TRBV9 to TRBJ2-5, with D possibly matching TRBD2 (7 bases). Germline V gene sequence: CDR1 SGDLS, CDR2 YYNGEE. Trimming took off 0 bases at V and 5 bases at J, with 14 bases between the two ends. The CDR3 has 15 amino acids. The CDR3 is CASSVGAGAWETQYF. DNA for the CDR3: TGTGCCAGCAGCGTAGGTGCGGGGGCCTGGGAGACCCAGTACTTC.

The rearrangement links TRBV18 to TRBJ2-7; 10 bases line up with TRBD1. There are 15 residues in the CDR3. The ends lost 5 bases at V and 5 bases at J; junction bases unmatched: 9. Germline V CDR1 and CDR2: KGHSH, LQKENI. The CDR3 sequence is CASSSQGTGANEQYF. CDR3 sequence (DNA): TGTGCCAGCTCATCCCAAGGGACAGGGGCGAACGAGCAGTACTTC.

The chain links TRBV7-9 to TRBJ2-7; TRBD2 matches 8 bases. CDR3 length: 15 amino acids. V shed 5 bases and J 4 bases; nucleotides not matched to a gene: 10. Germline assignment: CDR1 SEHNR and CDR2 FQNEAQ (reference sequence). The CDR3 region is CASSIESGGIYEQYF. The CDR3 bases are TGTGCCAGCAGCATCGAGAGCGGGGGAATTTACGAGCAGTACTTC.

This clone occurred a few times. The chain links TRBV7-9 to TRBJ2-7; 7 nucleotides agree with TRBD2. V was pared by 8 bases and J by 5 bases, with 12 bases of the junction left unmatched. Germline values: CDR1 SEHNR, CDR2 FQNEAQ (reference sequence). CDR3 length: 14 amino acids. The CDR3 nucleotides read TGTGCCAGCTCCAGCGGGGTAGCGAGTGACGAGCAGTACTTC. This codes for CASSSGVASDEQYF. The entire variable domain, with the rest obtained from reference TRBV7-9 and TRBJ2-7, is as follows: DTGVSQNPRHKITKRGQNVTFRCDPISEHNRLYWYRQTLGQGPEFLTYFQNEAQLEKSRLLSDRFSAERPKGSFSTLEIQRTEQGDSAMYLCASSSGVASDEQYFGPGTRLTVT.

This sequence joins TRBV27 and TRBJ2-3; D possibly corresponds to TRBD2 (6 bases). The CDR3 sequence is 17 residues long. Between the trimmed V and J ends, which lost 6 bases and 1 base, there was a span of 20 bases. The germline CDR1 and CDR2 sequences are MNHEY and SMNVEV (reference sequence). The CDR3 DNA reads TGTGCCAGCAGCCCAGCCGACGGGAGAACAGGCACAGATACGCAGTATTTT. Translated, it gives CASSPADGRTGTDTQYF.

A few counts support this clone. The chain recombines TRBV9 with TRBJ2-5; 7 bases map to TRBD1. TRBJ2-7 matches the DNA end more closely, so the J call is doubtful. In germline, CDR1 is SGDLS, CDR2 YYNGEE. The CDR3 covers 15 residues. The CDR3 reads CASSVGQSLTYEQYF. CDR3 DNA: TGTGCCAGCAGCGTGGGACAGTCGTTGACCTACGAGCAGTACTTC.

This clone was seen many times. The gene calls are TRBV29-1 and TRBJ2-7; TRBD1 is a possible D gene (6 bases). CDR3 length: 13 amino acids. The germline CDR1 and CDR2 sequences are SQVTM and ANQGSEA. V lost 6 bases and J lost 7, with 19 bases in between. DNA of the CDR3: TGCAGCGTCAAGACAGGCCCGCCGGGGGAGCAGTACTTC. Translating it yields CSVKTGPPGEQYF.

In its sample, this clone was seen many times. The rearrangement joins TRBV28 to TRBJ1-1; the D is unclear. Germline V gene sequence: CDR1 MDHEN, CDR2 SYDVKM. The ends were cut back, 5 bases at V and 7 bases at J, with 11 bases in the middle. This CDR3 has 12 residues. CDR3 bases: TGTGCCAGCAGTCCTGACTCTCGTGAAGCTTTCTTT. Translated: CASSPDSREAFF.

This clone was recorded a few times. The V and J genes are TRBV30 and TRBJ2-1; TRBD2 matches 9 bases. V lost 0 bases to trimming and J lost 5 bases; unmatched junction nucleotides: 5. The CDR3 is 15 amino acids. Germline loops: CDR1 GTSNPN, CDR2 SVGIG (reference sequence). CDR3 coding DNA: TGTGCCTGGAGTGTAGCAAGCGGGGGGAACAATGAGCAGTTCTTC. It translates to CAWSVASGGNNEQFF.

The chain combines TRBV7-9 with TRBJ1-1; D uncertain. The CDR3 sequence is 16 residues long. The V gene's germline CDR1 is SEHNR and CDR2 FQNEAQ (reference sequence). The V gene lost 4 bases and the J gene lost 4 bases, with 19 bases spanning the gap. CDR3 DNA sequence: TGTGCCAGCAGCTCCTCCATTGGACTGGGAGGCACTGAAGCTTTCTTT. Translation gives CASSSSIGLGGTEAFF.

The chain carries TRBV4-1 and TRBJ2-2; D is uncertain. V lost 4 bases to trimming and J lost 5 bases, with 11 bases between them. CDR3 size: 14 residues. CDR1 and CDR2 from the germline V gene are MGHRA and YSYEKL. Written as DNA, the CDR3 is TGCGCCAGCAGCCGCCCAGAAGGGACCGGGGAGCTGTTTTTT. Translated: CASSRPEGTGELFF.

This chain connects TRBV29-1 to TRBJ2-5; TRBD1 agrees at 10 bases. Near its end, the DNA agrees better with TRBJ2-7, so the J call may be wrong. This CDR3 is built from 14 residues. Germline CDR1 reads SQVTM; CDR2 reads ANQGSEA. The CDR3 loop reads CSVARQGAAYEQYF. The CDR3 DNA is TGCAGCGTTGCCCGACAGGGGGCTGCCTACGAGCAGTACTTC.

This clone was seen at least ten times. The chain combines TRBV7-9 with TRBJ2-3; 8 bases agree with TRBD2. Germline lookup yields CDR1 SEHNR and CDR2 FQNEAQ (reference sequence). With 3 bases clipped from V and 4 bases from J, the junction kept 9 bases outside the gene matches. This CDR3 has 16 residues. The CDR3 DNA is TGTGCCAGCAGCTTTGGGACGCGGGGGGCCCCAGATACGCAGTATTTT. This gives the protein CASSFGTRGAPDTQYF.

CDR3 DNA sequence: TGCGCCAGCAGCTTCAACCAGGGAAATGTATACAATGAGCAGTTCTTC. Translating gives CASSFNQGNVYNEQFF. This chain joins TRBV5-1 and TRBJ2-1; D possibly corresponds to TRBD1 (5 bases). The CDR3 covers 16 residues. Germline V gene data show CDR1 as SGHRS and CDR2 as YFSETQ. Trimming pared 2 bases from V and 4 bases from J, leaving 16 bases between.

There are a few counts of this clone. This chain uses TRBV29-1 with TRBJ1-2, with TRBD1 matching over 7 bases. The V and J ends lost 0 bases and 6 bases, in that order; junction bases with no gene match: 4. This CDR3 is built from 13 residues. Germline values: CDR1 SQVTM, CDR2 ANQGSEA. The CDR3 reads CSVEDLTGDGYTF. The CDR3 coding sequence is TGCAGCGTTGAAGATCTAACAGGGGATGGCTACACCTTC.

The sample holds a few counts of this clone. The gene calls are TRBV2 and TRBJ1-5; no clear D. V was shortened by 3 bases and J by 3 bases, with 9 bases between the two germline ends. This CDR3 comprises 14 residues. Germline assignment: CDR1 SNHLY and CDR2 FYNNEI. The CDR3 region has the DNA TGTGCCAGCAGTGATAAACAGTACAATCAGCCCCAGCATTTT. Translating gives CASSDKQYNQPQHF.

The rearrangement joins TRBV7-9 to TRBJ1-5, with a possible D match to TRBD1 (5 bases). CDR1 is SEHNR and CDR2 is FQNEAQ in the germline V gene (reference sequence). Between the trimmed V and J ends, which lost 3 bases and 9 bases, there was a span of 15 bases. The CDR3 consists of 14 residues. Written as DNA, the CDR3 is TGTGCCAGCAGCTTGTCGGACACCGGTCGGCCCCAGCATTTT. Residues: CASSLSDTGRPQHF.

This clone turned up a few times. The chain joins TRBV6-5 to TRBJ1-2, with D maybe TRBD1 (5 bases). Germline CDR1 is MNHEY and CDR2 is SVGAGI. This CDR3 comprises 13 residues. Trimming cost V 7 bases and J 4 bases, with 13 bases left between them. CDR3 nucleotide sequence: TGTGCCAGCACCAAAGGGGAACCCTATGGCTACACCTTC. Amino acids: CASTKGEPYGYTF.

This chain connects TRBV5-1 to TRBJ2-1; unclear D gene. Trimming cost V 1 base and J 9 bases, with 14 bases left between them. The CDR3 has 14 amino acids. Germline V CDR1 and CDR2: SGHRS, YFSETQ. For the CDR3, the DNA is TGCGCCAGCAGCTTGATCGTGGCAAACGGTGAGCAGTTCTTC. Translating gives CASSLIVANGEQFF.

The genes are TRBV7-2 and TRBJ1-6; 7 positions agree with TRBD1. Trimming took 5 bases from V and 2 from J; bases not matched to a gene: 6. Germline assignment: CDR1 SGHTA and CDR2 FQGNSA. The CDR3 length is 16 residues. The CDR3 coding sequence is TGTGCCAGCAGCGCTTACCAGGGGGCCTATAATTCACCCCTCCACTTT. Encoded protein: CASSAYQGAYNSPLHF.

The J gene is TRBJ2-5, the V gene TRBV11-3; TRBD1 is a possible D gene (6 bases). This CDR3 contains 13 residues. The germline gives CDR1 SGHNT, CDR2 YENEEA. Trimming removed 5 bases from V and 3 bases from J, with 10 bases in between. As DNA, the CDR3 is TGTGCCAGCAGCACTCGACAGGAAGAGACCCAGTACTTC. Translated: CASSTRQEETQYF.

This clone was picked up a small number of times. The genes are TRBV28 and TRBJ1-6, with 7 bases lining up with TRBD1. J lost 7 bases, V lost 4 bases, and 4 bases had no gene match. The germline gives CDR1 MDHEN, CDR2 SYDVKM. The CDR3 spans 14 residues. Written as DNA, the CDR3 is TGTGCCAGCAGTTCTCAGGGGGGGAATTCACCCCTCCACTTT. Translation: CASSSQGGNSPLHF.